The rows below give T cell receptor beta chains drawn from one sample of a study of blood T cell repertoires in COVID-19. Sequencing used immunoSEQ multiplex PCR; TCRdb keeps in-frame clones, though not all of them. Among 220,000 or so clones listed, approximately 90% were seen once. Sequencing was done on a sample of peripheral blood. Receptors were obtained from a woman aged 45-65 years with COVID-19, enrolled during active disease. Each CDR3 is given with its conserved first and last residue. D genes are given only for firm matches. Size is omitted from some rows. Given values are once, few, many or a class for expanded clones.

j_gene,v_gene,d_gene,abundance,CDR3nt,CDR3aa
TRBJ1-5,TRBV5-6,TRBD1,.,TGTGCCAGCAGCTTTGGGACAGGGGTGGGGCAGCCCCAGCATTTT,CASSFGTGVGQPQHF
TRBJ2-7,TRBV11-3,.,.,TGTGCCAGCAGCTTAGGGTACAGGCCAACCTACGAGCAGTACTTC,CASSLGYRPTYEQYF
TRBJ1-1,TRBV6-2/TRBV6-3,.,.,TGTGCCAGCAGTCGGGAAAGGGCCCTGAACACTGAAGCTTTCTTT,CASSRERALNTEAFF
TRBJ2-2,TRBV6-6,TRBD2,.,TGTGCCAGCATGAGCGGGGGGGCCGTCGGGGAGCTGTTTTTT,CASMSGGAVGELFF
TRBJ1-2,TRBV7-2,.,.,TGTGCCAGCACTTCGACAGGCCGGGACTATGGCTACACCTTC,CASTSTGRDYGYTF
TRBJ1-2,TRBV7-9,TRBD1,few,TGTGCCAGCAGCTTAGGGACAGGTTTCAACTATGGCTACACCTTC,CASSLGTGFNYGYTF
TRBJ2-7,TRBV9,.,.,TGTGCCAGCAGCGTAGGGGCCAAGGGGCTGTCCTACGAGCAGTACTTC,CASSVGAKGLSYEQYF
TRBJ1-5,TRBV30,TRBD1,.,TGTGCCTGGGGCGACAGGGCAAACCAGCCCCAGCATTTT,CAWGDRANQPQHF
TRBJ2-1,TRBV11-2,.,once,TGTGCCAGCAGCTTAGCCGGAGGCCGGGCCGATGAGCAGTTCTTC,CASSLAGGRADEQFF
TRBJ2-7,TRBV5-1,TRBD2,.,TGCGCCAGCAACTCAGGACTAGCGGGGGATATCTACGAGCAGTACTTC,CASNSGLAGDIYEQYF
TRBJ2-4,TRBV14,.,.,TGTGCCAGCAGCCATGCAGACATTCAGTACTTC,CASSHADIQYF
TRBJ1-1,TRBV5-1,TRBD1,.,TGCGCCAGCACCACGGCAGGGGGCTTTGAAGCTTTCTTT,CASTTAGGFEAFF
TRBJ1-5,TRBV19,.,.,TGTGCCAGTAGTATACTCAGGGAGGAGAATCAGCCCCAGCATTTT,CASSILREENQPQHF
TRBJ2-5,TRBV5-4,TRBD2,.,TGTGCCAGCAGCGGCGGGGGGTACCAAGAGACCCAGTACTTC,CASSGGGYQETQYF
TRBJ1-2,TRBV2,.,.,TGTGCCAGCAGTGATCTACCGTCGGGGGGGGGTTTTGGCTACACCTTC,CASSDLPSGGGFGYTF
TRBJ2-5,TRBV5-4,TRBD2,few,TGTGCCAGCAGCGCGCCGGGAGGAGGGGCCCGCCAAGAGACCCAGTACTTC,CASSAPGGGARQETQYF
TRBJ1-1,TRBV6-6,TRBD1,.,TGTGCCAGCAGTGGGACAGAGAACACTGAAGCTTTCTTT,CASSGTENTEAFF
TRBJ1-6,TRBV4-3,.,.,TGCGCCAGCAGCCAAGATAGCCAACCAAATTCACCCCTCCACTTT,CASSQDSQPNSPLHF
TRBJ2-1,TRBV19,.,once,TGTGCCAGTAGTATTGTATCGGGAAACGAGCAGTTCTTC,CASSIVSGNEQFF
TRBJ2-3,TRBV10-2,.,.,TGCGCCAGCAGTGAGGCTCCCGGGGATACGCAGTATTTT,CASSEAPGDTQYF
TRBJ2-4,TRBV19,.,.,TGTGCCACCCTCGGGGGGCTAGCCAAAAACATTCAGTACTTC,CATLGGLAKNIQYF
TRBJ2-2,TRBV5-1,.,.,TGCGCCAGCAGCAGTCAAGGAGCCGGGGAGCTGTTTTTT,CASSSQGAGELFF
TRBJ2-7,TRBV7-6,.,.,TGTGCCAGCAGCTTAATAGATTCGAGCTACGAGCAGTACTTC,CASSLIDSSYEQYF
TRBJ2-7,TRBV3-1/TRBV3-2,.,.,TGTGCCAGCAGCAACCAGGTCGCGGGGGCCGTCTACGAGCAGTACTTC,CASSNQVAGAVYEQYF
TRBJ2-1,TRBV4-1,TRBD1,.,TGCGCCAGCAGCCACCTGGACAGGGTGCCAAACAATGAGCAGTTCTTC,CASSHLDRVPNNEQFF
TRBJ2-2,TRBV11-2,.,.,TGTGCCAGCAGCTTAGAACGGGGGGCGAGTTTGACCGGGGAGCTGTTTTTT,CASSLERGASLTGELFF
TRBJ1-5,TRBV10-1,.,.,TGCGCCAGCAGTGCTCGTAGCAATCAGCCCCAGCATTTT,CASSARSNQPQHF
TRBJ1-1,TRBV18,TRBD1,.,TGTGCCAGCTCACGGGACAGATTGAACACTGAAGCTTTCTTT,CASSRDRLNTEAFF
TRBJ2-7,TRBV7-9,.,.,TGTGCCAGCATCGGTGGGGGAGGCGAGCAGTACTTC,CASIGGGGEQYF
TRBJ1-2,TRBV5-1,.,.,TGCGCCAGCAGCCCGGGGTCAGGCTACACCTTC,CASSPGSGYTF
TRBJ1-5,TRBV6-1,.,few,TGTGCCAGCAGTGAAGGAGTCGGGAGTTATCAGCCCCAGCATTTT,CASSEGVGSYQPQHF
TRBJ2-7,TRBV3-1/TRBV3-2,.,.,TGTGCCAGCAGCCAAGGGCACAACTACGAGCAGTACTTC,CASSQGHNYEQYF
TRBJ1-2,TRBV5-1,TRBD1,.,TGCGCCAGCAGCCCGGGTGTACAGGGGACTGGCGGCTACACCTTC,CASSPGVQGTGGYTF
TRBJ1-3,TRBV7-2,TRBD1,.,TGTGCCAGCAGCTTGGGACAGGGGGCCGGAAACACCATATATTTT,CASSLGQGAGNTIYF
TRBJ2-1,TRBV5-1,TRBD2,.,TGCGCCAGCAGCTTGGAAGCGGGGGGCCCCCTCGATGAGCAGTTCTTC,CASSLEAGGPLDEQFF
TRBJ2-2,TRBV5-6,TRBD2,.,TGTGCCAGCAGCCTTAGACGAAGCGGGGGGGCCGGGGAGCTGTTTTTT,CASSLRRSGGAGELFF
TRBJ2-7,TRBV5-6,TRBD2,once,TGTGCCAGCAGCTTGGAGAGTAGCGGGGCCCACTTCTCCTACGAGCAGTACTTC,CASSLESSGAHFSYEQYF
TRBJ1-5,TRBV2,TRBD1,.,TGTGCCAGCAGTTTGGGACAGTTAAATCAGCCCCAGCATTTT,CASSLGQLNQPQHF
TRBJ1-2,TRBV19,TRBD1,.,TGTGCCAGTAGTATTAGGACAGGGATTCGTGGCTACACCTTC,CASSIRTGIRGYTF
TRBJ1-6,TRBV19,TRBD1,.,TGTGCCAGTAGTATCGGGACAGGGGGGACACCCCTCCACTTT,CASSIGTGGTPLHF
TRBJ2-3,TRBV2,.,.,TGTGCCAGCAGCGTAAACTTACTAGACTACACAGATACGCAGTATTTT,CASSVNLLDYTDTQYF
TRBJ2-2,TRBV7-2,TRBD2,.,TGTGCCAGCAGCCCCCGGACTAGCGGGGGGGAGAACACCGGGGAGCTGTTTTTT,CASSPRTSGGENTGELFF
TRBJ2-7,TRBV9,TRBD2,once,TGTGCCAGCAGCGTAGGGGCTAGCGGGGGTTCGGATTTCTACGAGCAGTACTTC,CASSVGASGGSDFYEQYF
TRBJ1-3,TRBV19,.,.,TGTGCCAGTAGTATCGGGGCTGGAAACACCATATATTTT,CASSIGAGNTIYF
TRBJ1-2,TRBV7-9,.,.,TGTGCCAGCAGCCGAAGTTCAGGTTCTGCTAACTATGGCTACACCTTC,CASSRSSGSANYGYTF